This paragraph covers one TCR beta chain sequence. This sample is drawn from a study of blood T cell repertoires in COVID-19. At the level of the study: COVID-19 samples, acute and convalescent, were from the United States, Italy and Spain.

Germline CDR1 SGHVS, CDR2 FNYEAQ. V was clipped by 5 bases and J by 3 bases, with 16 bases between them. CDR3 length: 16 amino acids. This table comes from immunoSEQ multiplex PCR, and its TCRdb copy is limited to in-frame clones, with some not included. The sample includes 200,000 to 250,000 clones, around 81% of them seen just once. The sequencing input was PBMCs or T cells enriched from blood (not recorded which). This receptor was taken from a woman in her forties with acute COVID-19. The chain carries TRBV7-6 and TRBJ1-4; D is unclear. This chain's CDR3 is CASSQESGIPNEKLFF. The CDR3 DNA reads TGTGCCAGCAGCCAGGAGTCGGGGATACCTAATGAAAAACTGTTTTTT. The whole variable domain, filled in from reference TRBV7-6 and TRBJ1-4, reads GAGVSQSPRYKVTKRGQDVALRCDPISGHVSLYWYRQALGQGPEFLTYFNYEAQQDKSGLPNDRFSAERPEGSISTLTIQRTEQRDSAMYRCASSQESGIPNEKLFFGSGTQLSVL.